The 18 T cell receptor beta chains listed next were all sequenced from one sample in a study of blood T cell repertoires in COVID-19 (dated by TCRdb to about 2020). Libraries came from the immunoSEQ multiplex PCR assay. TCRdb holds this immuneACCESS table with in-frame rearrangements only. Some clones are missing; in checked studies, unresolved V genes explain under half, and the rest has no known cause. The sample includes 130,000 to 150,000 clones, with around nine tenths observed a single time. The ten biggest clones cover roughly 4% of the sample. The sequenced material came from peripheral blood. Receptor source: a woman aged 40 to 49 with acute or convalescent COVID-19.

The J gene is TRBJ2-3, the V gene TRBV2; TRBD2 matches 7 bases. CDR3 length: 16 residues. The V gene's germline CDR1 is SNHLY and CDR2 FYNNEI. The junction had 10 bases not matched to a gene; V was cut back by 7 bases and J by 0 bases. This CDR3 is CASNSGRPPSTDTQYF. CDR3 sequence (DNA): TGTGCCAGCAATAGCGGGCGGCCCCCTAGCACAGATACGCAGTATTTT.

The count of this clone is one. The rearrangement uses TRBV28 and TRBJ1-1; TRBD1 matches 7 bases. The CDR3 is made up of 15 amino acids. The junction had 16 bases not matched to a gene; V was cut back by 7 bases and J by 8 bases. Germline loops: CDR1 MDHEN, CDR2 SYDVKM. The CDR3 DNA sequence: TGTGCCAGCATAAGCCCCGGGACAGTACCCCTCGAAGCTTTCTTT. It is translated as CASISPGTVPLEAFF.

The CDR3 spells CASSLRPGGAATEAFF. The CDR3 coding sequence is TGTGCCAGCAGCTTAAGGCCAGGGGGCGCGGCCACTGAAGCTTTCTTT. The V and J genes are TRBV7-2 and TRBJ1-1, with 8 bases that match TRBD1. The V gene's germline CDR1 is SGHTA and CDR2 FQGNSA. Trimming took 2 bases from V and 4 from J; bases not matched to a gene: 9. This CDR3 has 16 amino acids.

The chain has TRBV6-6 and TRBJ1-2; no definite D call. Trimming shortened V by 2 bases and J by 4 bases, and 11 bases separated the two germline ends. The CDR3 extends over 14 amino acids. Germline V gives CDR1 MNHNY, CDR2 SVGAGI (reference sequence). The CDR3 coding sequence is TGTGCCAGCAGTTACGTTTCAGGAACCTATGGCTACACCTTC. Its protein product is CASSYVSGTYGYTF.

This sequence joins TRBV28 and TRBJ1-1; 7 positions match TRBD1. Germline CDR1 is MDHEN and CDR2 is SYDVKM. The CDR3 consists of 15 residues. The V gene end was trimmed by 2 bases and the J gene end by 1 base; junction bases not matched to a gene: 4. This CDR3 reads CASSLLTGPNTEAFF. The CDR3 bases are TGTGCCAGCAGTTTACTGACAGGGCCGAACACTGAAGCTTTCTTT.

The sample holds a few counts of this clone. The V gene is TRBV7-2, the J gene TRBJ1-3; D not certain. The CDR3 consists of 15 residues. Germline V gene data show CDR1 as SGHTA and CDR2 as FQGNSA. V lost 1 base and J 0 bases, leaving 7 bases between the germline ends. In DNA, the CDR3 is TGTGCCAGCAGCTTAGGGGGAGCCTCTGGAAACACCATATATTTT. Translating it yields CASSLGGASGNTIYF.

This chain links TRBV15 with TRBJ1-1, with 7 bases lining up with TRBD1. Unmatched junction bases numbered 2, after V lost 4 bases and J lost 3 bases. Germline CDR1 is LNHNV and CDR2 is YYDKDF (reference sequence). CDR3 length: 13 residues. CDR3: CATSKGADTEAFF. As DNA, the CDR3 is TGTGCCACCAGCAAGGGGGCGGACACTGAAGCTTTCTTT.

The gene calls are TRBV6-1 and TRBJ1-6; 9 bases line up with TRBD1. CDR1 is MNHNS, CDR2 SASEGT, per germline. The ends lost 5 bases at V and 8 bases at J; junction bases unmatched: 10. The CDR3 spans 16 residues. The CDR3: CASSQGTGTGYSPLHF. The CDR3 DNA is TGTGCCAGCAGTCAAGGTACCGGGACAGGGTATTCACCCCTCCACTTT.

V is TRBV20-1 and J is TRBJ2-3; D gene uncertain. V lost 5 bases, J lost 5 bases, and 8 bases lay in between. This CDR3 contains 11 residues. CDR1 DFQATT and CDR2 SNEGSKA come from the germline V gene (reference sequence). In DNA, the CDR3 is TGCAGTGCTGGAAGACAAGATACGCAGTATTTT. Translating gives CSAGRQDTQYF.

This clone showed up just once. The chain has TRBV28 and TRBJ2-2; 7 bases agree with TRBD1. The V segment lost 3 bases and the J segment 7 bases; nucleotides outside the gene matches: 11. This CDR3 spans 16 amino acids. CDR1 and CDR2 from the germline V gene are MDHEN and SYDVKM. The chain's CDR3 is CASSFPRQGFHGELFF. CDR3 DNA: TGTGCCAGCAGTTTTCCCCGACAGGGCTTCCACGGGGAGCTGTTTTTT.

Written as DNA, the CDR3 is TGTGCCAGCAGACCCGACGGGAGCTATGGCTACACCTTC. Its protein product is CASRPDGSYGYTF. The chain joins TRBV27 to TRBJ1-2; no definite D call. V dropped 6 bases and J dropped 4 bases, with 12 bases sitting between them. Germline V gene data show CDR1 as MNHEY and CDR2 as SMNVEV (reference sequence). CDR3 length: 13 amino acids.

This chain links TRBV5-1 with TRBJ2-7; 12 bases are a match to TRBD2. Germline-derived CDR1 and CDR2 are SGHRS and YFSETQ. Trimming at V came to 0 bases and at J to 3 bases, leaving 7 bases not matched to a gene. The CDR3 has 17 amino acids. CDR3 nucleotides: TGCGCCAGCAGCTTGGCTAGCGGGAGGGGGATCGGCTACGAGCAGTACTTC. Residues: CASSLASGRGIGYEQYF.

The DNA for the CDR3 is TGTGCCACCAGTCTAGGGGGTTTCACAGATACGCAGTATTTT. Amino acid sequence: CATSLGGFTDTQYF. This rearrangement joins TRBV24-1 to TRBJ2-3; possibly TRBD1 for D (6 bases). The germline V gene encodes CDR1 KGHDR and CDR2 SFDVKD. The CDR3 has 14 amino acids. V was trimmed by 6 bases and J by 2 bases, leaving 11 bases between them.

Regarding this clone: The conserved phenylalanine or tryptophan normally closing the CDR3 is absent here, so this likely arose from a read error. Because the CDR3's place on the DNA is in doubt, the DNA is left out and the CDR3 is given as listed by TCRdb. The chain joins TRBV10-3 to TRBJ1-1; the listed D gene, TRBD1, was not tested against the DNA. Termini included, the CDR3 measures 12 amino acids. Germline V gene lookup returns CDR1 ENHRY and CDR2 SYGVKD. The CDR3 sequence is CAISEHRTGPPV.

This clone was counted between two and nine times. A junction end diverges from the germline sequence, so it may reflect a read error. The chain has TRBV18 and TRBJ1-1; 9 bases fit TRBD1. The CDR3 spans 18 residues. Germline CDR1 reads KGHSH; CDR2 reads LQKENI. CDR3 DNA: TGTGCCAGCTCGCCACCCGGGACAGGGACCTTTATGAACACTGAAGCTTTCTTT. Its translation: CASSPPGTGTFMNTEAFF.

The rearrangement links TRBV18 to TRBJ2-5, with 7 nucleotides matching TRBD1. Unmatched junction bases numbered 8, after V lost 2 bases and J lost 5 bases. The CDR3 is made up of 15 amino acids. CDR1 and CDR2 (germline): KGHSH, LQKENI. CDR3 coding DNA: TGTGCCAGCTCACCAAGGACAGGCCGTGGGGAGACCCAGTACTTC. Translated: CASSPRTGRGETQYF.

V usage is TRBV10-3 and J usage is TRBJ1-5; 7 positions match TRBD1. The length of the CDR3 is 15 residues. The junction had 5 bases not matched to a gene; V was cut back by 5 bases and J by 1 base. Germline CDR1 ENHRY, CDR2 SYGVKD. The CDR3 spells CAISKTGESNQPQHF. The CDR3, as DNA: TGTGCCATCAGTAAAACAGGGGAAAGCAATCAGCCCCAGCATTTT.

The chain employs TRBV15 and TRBJ2-7, with TRBD1 matching 9 bases. Germline-derived CDR1 and CDR2 are LNHNV and YYDKDF (reference sequence). Losses at the gene ends were 4 bases for V and 5 bases for J; bases not matched to a gene: 3. This CDR3 has 13 residues. The CDR3 loop reads CATSKWTGDEQYF. The DNA of the CDR3 is TGTGCCACCAGCAAATGGACAGGGGACGAGCAGTACTTC.